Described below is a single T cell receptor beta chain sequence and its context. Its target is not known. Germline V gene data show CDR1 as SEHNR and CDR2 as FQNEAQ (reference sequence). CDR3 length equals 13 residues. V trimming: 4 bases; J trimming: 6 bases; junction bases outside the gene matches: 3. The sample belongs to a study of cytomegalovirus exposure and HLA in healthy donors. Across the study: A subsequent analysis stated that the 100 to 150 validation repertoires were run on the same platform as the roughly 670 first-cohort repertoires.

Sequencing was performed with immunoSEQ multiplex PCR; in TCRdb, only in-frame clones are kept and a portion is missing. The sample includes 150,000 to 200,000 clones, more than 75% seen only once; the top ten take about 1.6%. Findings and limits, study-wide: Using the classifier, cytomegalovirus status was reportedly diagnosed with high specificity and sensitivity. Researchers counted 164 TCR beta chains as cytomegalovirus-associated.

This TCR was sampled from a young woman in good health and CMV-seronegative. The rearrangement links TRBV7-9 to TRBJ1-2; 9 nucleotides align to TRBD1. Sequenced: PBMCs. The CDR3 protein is CASSSTGGDGYTF. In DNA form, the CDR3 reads TGTGCCAGCAGCTCGACAGGGGGTGATGGCTACACCTTC. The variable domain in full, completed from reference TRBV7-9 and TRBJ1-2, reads DTGVSQNPRHKITKRGQNVTFRCDPISEHNRLYWYRQTLGQGPEFLTYFQNEAQLEKSRLLSDRFSAERPKGSFSTLEIQRTEQGDSAMYLCASSSTGGDGYTFGSGTRLTVV.